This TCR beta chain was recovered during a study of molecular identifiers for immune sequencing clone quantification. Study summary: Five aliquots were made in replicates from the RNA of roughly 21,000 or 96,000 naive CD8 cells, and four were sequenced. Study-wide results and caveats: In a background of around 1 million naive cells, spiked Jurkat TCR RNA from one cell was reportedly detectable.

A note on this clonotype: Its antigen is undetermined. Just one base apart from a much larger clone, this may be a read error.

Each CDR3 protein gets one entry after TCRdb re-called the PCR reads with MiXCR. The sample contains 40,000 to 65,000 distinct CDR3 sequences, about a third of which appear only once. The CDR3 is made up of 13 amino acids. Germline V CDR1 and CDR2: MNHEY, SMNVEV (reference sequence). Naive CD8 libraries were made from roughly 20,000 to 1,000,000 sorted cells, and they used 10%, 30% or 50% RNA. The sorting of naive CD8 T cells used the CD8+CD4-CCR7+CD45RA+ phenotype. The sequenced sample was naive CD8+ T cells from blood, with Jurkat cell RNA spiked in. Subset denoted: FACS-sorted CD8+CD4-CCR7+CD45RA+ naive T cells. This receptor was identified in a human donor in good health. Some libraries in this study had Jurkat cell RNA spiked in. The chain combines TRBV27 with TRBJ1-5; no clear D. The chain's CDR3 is CASSLQLNQSQHF. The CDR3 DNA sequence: TGTGCCAGCAGCTTGCAACTCAATCAGTCCCAGCATTTT.